This TCR beta chain was sequenced for a study of T cell repertoires in cytomegalovirus infection. The wider study: Well-studied HLA-B-restricted epitopes and recently identified HLA-C-restricted epitopes of CMV were both used in the study. A matching HLA type, together with CMV infection, was signaled by public TCR beta signatures. Study-level results: Of the TCR beta families, the public ones yielded a cumulative frequency that identified carriers of CMV plus the relevant HLA.

This clonotype has only a few counts. Its antigen is undetermined. A junction end diverges from the germline sequence, so it may reflect a read error. TCRdb reanalysed the reads using MiXCR and keeps one entry per CDR3 protein. The top ten clones hold around 15% of a sample with approximately 910,000 distinct CDR3 sequences, 30% to 40% of them seen once. CDR1 is SSHAT and CDR2 is FNYEAQ in the germline V gene (reference sequence). This CDR3 region has 20 residues. The sequence was collected from a human donor in good health (CMV status not recorded). Some clones in this sample may be carry-over from other donors' samples. The input for sequencing was cultured CD8+ T cells from PBMCs, taken from culture after CMV antigen stimulation. The rearrangement joins TRBV7-7 to TRBJ1-5; 9 bases line up with TRBD1. CDR3 protein: CASSQNYRGHPLMKQLPQHF. CDR3 coding DNA: TGTGCTAGCAGCCAAAACTACAGGGGGCACCCCCTTATGAAGCAATTGCCCCAGCATTTT.